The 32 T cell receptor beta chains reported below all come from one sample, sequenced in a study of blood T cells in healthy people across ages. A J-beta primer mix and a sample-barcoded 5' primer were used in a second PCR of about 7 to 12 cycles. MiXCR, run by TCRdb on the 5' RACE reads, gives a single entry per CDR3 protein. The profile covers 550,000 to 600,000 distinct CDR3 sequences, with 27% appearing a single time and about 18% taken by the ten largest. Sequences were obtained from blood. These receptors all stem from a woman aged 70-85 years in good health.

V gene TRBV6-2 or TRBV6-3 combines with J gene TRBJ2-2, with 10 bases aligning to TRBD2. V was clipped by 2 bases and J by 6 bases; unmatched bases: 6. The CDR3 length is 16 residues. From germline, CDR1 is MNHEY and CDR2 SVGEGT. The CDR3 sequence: CASSYRAGGPSGELFF. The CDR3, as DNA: TGTGCCAGCAGTTACCGAGCGGGGGGGCCCTCCGGGGAGCTGTTTTTT.

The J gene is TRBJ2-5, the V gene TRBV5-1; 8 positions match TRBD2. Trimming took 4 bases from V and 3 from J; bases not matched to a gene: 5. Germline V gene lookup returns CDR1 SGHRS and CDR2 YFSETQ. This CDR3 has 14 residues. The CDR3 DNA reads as TGCGCCAGCAGCCCCGGGAGGGTAGAAGAGACCCAGTACTTC. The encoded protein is CASSPGRVEETQYF.

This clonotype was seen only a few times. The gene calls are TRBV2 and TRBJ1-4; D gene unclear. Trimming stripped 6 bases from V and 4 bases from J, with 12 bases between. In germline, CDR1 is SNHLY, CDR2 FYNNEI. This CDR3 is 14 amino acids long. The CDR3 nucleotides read TGTGCCAGCAGCTCCGGGCCGAATAATGAAAAACTGTTTTTT. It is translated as CASSSGPNNEKLFF.

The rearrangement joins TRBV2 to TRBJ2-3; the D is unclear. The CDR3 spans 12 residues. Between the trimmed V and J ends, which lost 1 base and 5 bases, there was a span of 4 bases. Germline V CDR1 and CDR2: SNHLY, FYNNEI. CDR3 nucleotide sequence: TGTGCCAGCAGTGAAGGTGGAGATACGCAGTATTTT. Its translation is CASSEGGDTQYF.

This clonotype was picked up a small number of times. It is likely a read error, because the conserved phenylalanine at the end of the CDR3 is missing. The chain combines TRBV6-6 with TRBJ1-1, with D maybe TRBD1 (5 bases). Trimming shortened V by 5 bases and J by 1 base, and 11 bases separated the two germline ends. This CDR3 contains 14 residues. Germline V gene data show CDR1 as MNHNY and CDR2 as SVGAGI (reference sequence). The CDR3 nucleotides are TGTGCCAGCAGTCCTATGGGGGGGAACACTGAAGCTTTCCTT. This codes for CASSPMGGNTEAFL.

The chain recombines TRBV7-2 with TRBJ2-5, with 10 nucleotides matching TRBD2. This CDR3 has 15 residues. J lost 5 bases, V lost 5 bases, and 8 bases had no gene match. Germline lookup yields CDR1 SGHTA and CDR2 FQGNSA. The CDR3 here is CASSLSGGAPETQYF. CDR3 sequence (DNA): TGTGCCAGCAGCCTCAGCGGGGGGGCGCCCGAGACCCAGTACTTC.

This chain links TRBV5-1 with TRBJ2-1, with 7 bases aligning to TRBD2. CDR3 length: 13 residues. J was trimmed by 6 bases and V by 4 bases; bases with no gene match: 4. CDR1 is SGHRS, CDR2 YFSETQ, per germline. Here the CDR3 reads CASSPGGGNEQFF. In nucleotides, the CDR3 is TGCGCCAGCAGCCCGGGAGGTGGCAATGAGCAGTTCTTC.

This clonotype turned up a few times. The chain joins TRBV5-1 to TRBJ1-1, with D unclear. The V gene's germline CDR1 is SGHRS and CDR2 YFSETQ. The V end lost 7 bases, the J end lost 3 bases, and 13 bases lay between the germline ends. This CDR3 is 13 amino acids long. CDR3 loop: CASQTPTYTEAFF. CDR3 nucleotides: TGCGCCAGCCAAACACCTACTTACACTGAAGCTTTCTTT.

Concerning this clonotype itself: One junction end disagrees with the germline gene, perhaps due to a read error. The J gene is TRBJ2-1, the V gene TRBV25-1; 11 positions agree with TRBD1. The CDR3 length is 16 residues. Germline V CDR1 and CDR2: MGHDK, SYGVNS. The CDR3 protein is CASSEWDRGSDNGQFF. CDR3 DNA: TGTGCCAGCAGTGAATGGGACAGGGGGTCGGACAATGGGCAGTTCTTC.

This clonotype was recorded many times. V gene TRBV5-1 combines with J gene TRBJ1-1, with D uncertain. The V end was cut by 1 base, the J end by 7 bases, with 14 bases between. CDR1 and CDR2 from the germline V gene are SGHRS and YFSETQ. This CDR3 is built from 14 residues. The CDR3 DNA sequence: TGCGCCAGCAGCTTGTCTCCACGGGCGGTTGAAGCTTTCTTT. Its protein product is CASSLSPRAVEAFF.

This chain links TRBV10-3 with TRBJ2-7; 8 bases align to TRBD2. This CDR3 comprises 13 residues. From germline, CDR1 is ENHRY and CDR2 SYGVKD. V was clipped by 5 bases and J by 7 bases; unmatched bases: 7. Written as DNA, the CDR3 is TGTGCCATCAGTCCCGGGACTAGGAGGGAGCAGTACTTC. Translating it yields CAISPGTRREQYF.

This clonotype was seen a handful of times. DNA for the CDR3: TGCAGTGCCATCGGGACCAAAAATTACAATGAGCAGTTCTTC. It translates to CSAIGTKNYNEQFF. The rearrangement joins TRBV20-1 to TRBJ2-1; D could derive from TRBD1 or TRBD2 (5 bases each). Trimming removed 6 bases from V and 4 bases from J, with 16 bases in between. Germline CDR1 and CDR2: DFQATT and SNEGSKA (reference sequence). The CDR3 totals 14 residues.

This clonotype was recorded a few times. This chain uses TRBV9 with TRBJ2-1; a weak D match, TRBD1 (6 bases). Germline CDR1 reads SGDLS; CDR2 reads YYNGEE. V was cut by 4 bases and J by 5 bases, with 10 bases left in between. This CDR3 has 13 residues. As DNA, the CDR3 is TGTGCCAGCAGCTCTTGGACAGACAATGAGCAGTTCTTC. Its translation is CASSSWTDNEQFF.

The CDR3 coding sequence is TGTGCCAGTAGTAACGTCGGACAGGGTGTAGAGCAGTACTTC. This sequence encodes CASSNVGQGVEQYF. The chain links TRBV19 to TRBJ2-7; 8 positions match TRBD1. The CDR3 totals 14 residues. Trimming at V came to 4 bases and at J to 7 bases, leaving 9 bases not matched to a gene. Per the germline V gene, CDR1 is LNHDA and CDR2 is SQIVND (reference sequence). Filled out from reference TRBV19 and TRBJ2-7, the complete variable domain reads DGGITQSPKYLFRKEGQNVTLSCEQNLNHDAMYWYRQDPGQGLRLIYYSQIVNDFQKGDIAEGYSVSREKKESFPLTVTSAQKNPTAFYLCASSNVGQGVEQYFGPGTRLTVT.

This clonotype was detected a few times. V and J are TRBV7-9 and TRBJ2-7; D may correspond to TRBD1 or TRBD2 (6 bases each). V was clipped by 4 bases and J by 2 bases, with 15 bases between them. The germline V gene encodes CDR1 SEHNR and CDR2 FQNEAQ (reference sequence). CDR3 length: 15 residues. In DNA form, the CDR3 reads TGTGCCAGCAGCTCACAGGGCGGGGCGGCCTACGAGCAGTACTTC. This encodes CASSSQGGAAYEQYF. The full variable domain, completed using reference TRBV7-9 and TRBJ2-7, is DTGVSQNPRHKITKRGQNVTFRCDPISEHNRLYWYRQTLGQGPEFLTYFQNEAQLEKSRLLSDRFSAERPKGSFSTLEIQRTEQGDSAMYLCASSSQGGAAYEQYFGPGTRLTVT.

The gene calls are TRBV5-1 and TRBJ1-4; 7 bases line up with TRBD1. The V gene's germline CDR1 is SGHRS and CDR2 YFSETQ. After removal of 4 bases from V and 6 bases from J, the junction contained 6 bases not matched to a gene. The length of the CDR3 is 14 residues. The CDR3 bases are TGCGCCAGCAGCCTGACAGGGCCAGATGAAAAACTGTTTTTT. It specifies CASSLTGPDEKLFF.

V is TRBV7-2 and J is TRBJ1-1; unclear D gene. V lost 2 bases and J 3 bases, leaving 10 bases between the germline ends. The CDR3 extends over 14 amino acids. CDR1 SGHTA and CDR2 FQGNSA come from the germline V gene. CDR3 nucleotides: TGTGCCAGCAGCTTATTGAACAGAGACACTGAAGCTTTCTTT. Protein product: CASSLLNRDTEAFF.

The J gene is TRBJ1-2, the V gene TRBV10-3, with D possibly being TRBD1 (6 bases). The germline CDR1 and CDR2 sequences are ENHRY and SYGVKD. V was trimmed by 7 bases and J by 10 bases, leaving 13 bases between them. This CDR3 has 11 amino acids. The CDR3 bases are TGTGCCATCAAATTGGACAGTCACTACACCTTC. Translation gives CAIKLDSHYTF.

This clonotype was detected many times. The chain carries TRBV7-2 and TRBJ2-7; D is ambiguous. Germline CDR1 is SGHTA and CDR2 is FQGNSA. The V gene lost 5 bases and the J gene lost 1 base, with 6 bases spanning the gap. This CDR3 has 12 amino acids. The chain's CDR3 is CASSRLSYEQYF. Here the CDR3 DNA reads TGTGCCAGCAGCCGCCTGTCCTACGAGCAGTACTTC.

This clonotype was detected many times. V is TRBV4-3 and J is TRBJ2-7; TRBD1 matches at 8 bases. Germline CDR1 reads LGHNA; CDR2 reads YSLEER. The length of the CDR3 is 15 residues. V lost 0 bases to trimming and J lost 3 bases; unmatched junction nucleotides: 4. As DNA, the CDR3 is TGCGCCAGCAGCCAAGATCCAGGGGGCCGCTACGAGCAGTACTTC. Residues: CASSQDPGGRYEQYF.

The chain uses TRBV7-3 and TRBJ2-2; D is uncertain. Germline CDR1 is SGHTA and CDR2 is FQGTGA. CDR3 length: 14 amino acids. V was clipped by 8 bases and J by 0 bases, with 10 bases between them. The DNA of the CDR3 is TGTGCCAGCGCGTCTAATGCGAACACCGGGGAGCTGTTTTTT. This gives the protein CASASNANTGELFF.

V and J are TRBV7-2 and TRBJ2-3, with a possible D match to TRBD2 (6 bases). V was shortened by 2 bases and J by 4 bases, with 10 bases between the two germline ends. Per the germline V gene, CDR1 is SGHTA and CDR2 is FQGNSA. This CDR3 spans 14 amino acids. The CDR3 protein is CASSLYRLADTQYF. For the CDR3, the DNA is TGTGCCAGCAGCTTATATCGACTAGCAGATACGCAGTATTTT.

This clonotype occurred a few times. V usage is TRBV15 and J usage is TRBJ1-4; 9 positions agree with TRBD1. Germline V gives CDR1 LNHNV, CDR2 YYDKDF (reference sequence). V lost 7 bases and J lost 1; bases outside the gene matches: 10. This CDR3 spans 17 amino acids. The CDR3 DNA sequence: TGTGCCACCACTACCGGGACAGGGAGTTTAACTAATGAAAAACTGTTTTTT. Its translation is CATTTGTGSLTNEKLFF.

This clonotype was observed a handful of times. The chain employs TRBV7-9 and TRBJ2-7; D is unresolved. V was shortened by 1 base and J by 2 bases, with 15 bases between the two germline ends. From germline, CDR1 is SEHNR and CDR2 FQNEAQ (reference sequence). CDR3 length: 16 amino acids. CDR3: CASSLEYSLAPYEQYF. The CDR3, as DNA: TGTGCCAGCAGCTTAGAATATTCACTGGCGCCCTACGAGCAGTACTTC.

CDR3 loop: CSARGWDVAGDQETQYF. CDR3 sequence (DNA): TGCAGTGCTAGAGGGTGGGATGTAGCGGGGGACCAAGAGACCCAGTACTTC. This chain uses TRBV20-1 with TRBJ2-5; 9 bases fit TRBD2. With V trimmed by 1 base and J by 0 bases, 9 bases remained unmatched. CDR3 size: 17 residues. Per germline, CDR1 DFQATT and CDR2 SNEGSKA (reference sequence).

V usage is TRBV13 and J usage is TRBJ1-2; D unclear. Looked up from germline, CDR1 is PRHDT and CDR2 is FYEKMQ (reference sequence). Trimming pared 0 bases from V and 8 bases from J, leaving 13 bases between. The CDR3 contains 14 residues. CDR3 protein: CASSLGTRRSGYTF. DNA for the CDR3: TGTGCCAGCAGCTTAGGTACTCGTCGGTCCGGCTACACCTTC.

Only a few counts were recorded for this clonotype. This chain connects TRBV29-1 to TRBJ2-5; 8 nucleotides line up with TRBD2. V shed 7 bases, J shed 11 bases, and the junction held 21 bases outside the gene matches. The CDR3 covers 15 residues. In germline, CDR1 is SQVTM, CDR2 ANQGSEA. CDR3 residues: CSAGGPDGSWGEQYF. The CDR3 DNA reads TGCAGCGCGGGAGGGCCGGACGGCTCATGGGGGGAGCAGTACTTC. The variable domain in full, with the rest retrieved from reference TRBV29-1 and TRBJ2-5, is SAVISQKPSRDICQRGTSLTIQCQVDSQVTMMFWYRQQPGQSLTLIATANQGSEATYESGFVIDKFPISRPNLTFSTLTVSNMSPEDSSIYLCSAGGPDGSWGEQYFGPGTRLLVL.

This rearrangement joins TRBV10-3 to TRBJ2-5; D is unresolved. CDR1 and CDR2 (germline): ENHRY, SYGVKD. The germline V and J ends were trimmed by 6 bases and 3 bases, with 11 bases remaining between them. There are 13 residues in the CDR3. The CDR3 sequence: CAIRLGGEETQYF. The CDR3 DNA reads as TGTGCCATCAGGTTGGGCGGAGAAGAGACCCAGTACTTC.

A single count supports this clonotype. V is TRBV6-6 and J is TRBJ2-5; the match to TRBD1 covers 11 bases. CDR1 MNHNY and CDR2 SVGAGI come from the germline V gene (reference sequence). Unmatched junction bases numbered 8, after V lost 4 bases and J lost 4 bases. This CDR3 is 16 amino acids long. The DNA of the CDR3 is TGTGCCAGCAGTTCGCCGGACAGGGGGCTTGGAGAGACCCAGTACTTC. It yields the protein CASSSPDRGLGETQYF.

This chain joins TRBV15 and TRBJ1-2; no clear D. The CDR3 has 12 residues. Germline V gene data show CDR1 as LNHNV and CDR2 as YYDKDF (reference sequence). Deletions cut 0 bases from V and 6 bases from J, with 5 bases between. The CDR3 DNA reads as TGTGCCACCAGCAGAGACGGGAATGGCTACACCTTC. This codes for CATSRDGNGYTF.

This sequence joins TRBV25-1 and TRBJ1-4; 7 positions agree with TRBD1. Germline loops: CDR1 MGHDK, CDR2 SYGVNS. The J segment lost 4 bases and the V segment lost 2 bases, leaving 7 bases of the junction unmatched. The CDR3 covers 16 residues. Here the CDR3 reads CASSEGHRGGNEKLFF. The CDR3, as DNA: TGTGCCAGCAGTGAAGGTCACAGGGGAGGTAATGAAAAACTGTTTTTT.

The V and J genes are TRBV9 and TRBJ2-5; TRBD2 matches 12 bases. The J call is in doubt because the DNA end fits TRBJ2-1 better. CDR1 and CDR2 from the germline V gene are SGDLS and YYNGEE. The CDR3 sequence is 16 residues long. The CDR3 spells CASSLFGLAGSNEQFF. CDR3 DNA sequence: TGTGCCAGCAGCCTCTTCGGACTAGCGGGGAGTAATGAGCAGTTCTTC.